This TCR beta chain was profiled in a study of identical twins. No donor was unhealthy or non-Caucasian. A note on this clonotype: The antigen is undetermined. A junction end diverges from the germline sequence, so it may reflect a read error.

Study findings and constraints: Diverse VJ usage suggested most zero-insertion clonotypes were not invariant T cells.

There are 15 residues in the CDR3. CDR1 is SGHRS, CDR2 YFSETQ, per germline. After template switching added a universal primer site, the resulting cDNA carried unique molecular identifiers. TCRdb used MiXCR to reprocess the 5' RACE reads, holding one entry per CDR3 protein. The sample includes some 1,700,000 distinct CDR3 sequences, around a third of them seen just once. The clonotype originates from a newborn girl in good health. The sequenced sample was cord blood. This chain uses TRBV5-1 with TRBJ1-5; D is uncertain. CDR3 in amino acids: CAGSFDGYSNQPQHF. CDR3 sequence (DNA): TGCGCCGGCAGCTTTGACGGATATAGCAATCAGCCCCAGCATTTT.